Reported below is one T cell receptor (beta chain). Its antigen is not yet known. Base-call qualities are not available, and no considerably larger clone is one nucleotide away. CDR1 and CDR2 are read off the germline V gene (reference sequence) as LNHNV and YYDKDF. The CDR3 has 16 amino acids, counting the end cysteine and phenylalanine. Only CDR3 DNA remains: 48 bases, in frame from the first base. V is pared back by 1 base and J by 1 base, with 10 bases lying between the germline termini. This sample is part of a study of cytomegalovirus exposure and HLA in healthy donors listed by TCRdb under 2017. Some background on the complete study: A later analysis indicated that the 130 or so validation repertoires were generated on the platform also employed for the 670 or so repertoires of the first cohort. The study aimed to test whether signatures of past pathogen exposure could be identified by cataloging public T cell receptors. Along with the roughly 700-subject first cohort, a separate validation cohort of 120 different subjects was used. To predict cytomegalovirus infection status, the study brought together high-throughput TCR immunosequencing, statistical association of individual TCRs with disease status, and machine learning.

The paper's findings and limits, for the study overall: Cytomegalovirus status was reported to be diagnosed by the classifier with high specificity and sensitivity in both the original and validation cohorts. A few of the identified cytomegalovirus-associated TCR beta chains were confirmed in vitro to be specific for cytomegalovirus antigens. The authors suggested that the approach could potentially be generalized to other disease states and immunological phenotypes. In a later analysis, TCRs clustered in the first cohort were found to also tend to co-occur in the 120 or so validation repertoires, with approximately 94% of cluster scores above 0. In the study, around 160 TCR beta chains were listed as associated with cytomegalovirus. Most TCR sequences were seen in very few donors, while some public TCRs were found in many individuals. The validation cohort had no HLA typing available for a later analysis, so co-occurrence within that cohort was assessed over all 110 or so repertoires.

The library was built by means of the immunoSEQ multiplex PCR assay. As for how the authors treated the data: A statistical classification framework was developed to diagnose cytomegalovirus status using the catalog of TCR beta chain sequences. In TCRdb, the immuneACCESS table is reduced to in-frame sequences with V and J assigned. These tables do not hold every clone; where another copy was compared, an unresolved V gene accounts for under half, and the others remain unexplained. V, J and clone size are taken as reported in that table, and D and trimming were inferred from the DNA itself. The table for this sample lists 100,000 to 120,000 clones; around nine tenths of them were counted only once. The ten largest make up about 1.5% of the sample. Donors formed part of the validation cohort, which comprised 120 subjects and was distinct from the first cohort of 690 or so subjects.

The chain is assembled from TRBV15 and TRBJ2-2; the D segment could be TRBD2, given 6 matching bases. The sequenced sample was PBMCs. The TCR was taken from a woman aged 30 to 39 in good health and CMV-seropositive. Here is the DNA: TGTGCCACCAGCAGAGGTCGGGGACTGAACACCGGGGAGCTGTTTTTT. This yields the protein CATSRGRGLNTGELFF.